This T cell receptor beta chain was observed in a study of blood T cells in healthy people across ages. A second PCR of 7 to 11 cycles used a sample-barcoded 5' primer and a J-beta primer mix. One entry per CDR3 protein results from TCRdb running MiXCR on the 5' RACE reads. This sample carries around 850,000 distinct CDR3 sequences, roughly 34% of them seen once, and the ten largest clones take 10% to 15%. The CDR3 runs to 13 residues. Germline CDR1 SGHTA, CDR2 FQGTGA. V gave up 5 bases and J gave up 8 bases, with 13 bases separating them. This clonotype was observed a few times. The rearrangement uses TRBV7-3 and TRBJ2-1; D is perhaps TRBD1 or TRBD2 (5 bases each). This receptor was taken from a man between 18 and 35 years old in good health. Sequenced sample: blood. CDR3 region: CASSQGAGYEQFF. As DNA, the CDR3 is TGTGCCAGCAGCCAGGGCGCGGGTTATGAGCAGTTCTTC.